These 31 T cell receptor beta chains originate from one sample sequenced in a study of blood T cell repertoires in COVID-19. Sequenced by immunoSEQ multiplex PCR; TCRdb stores in-frame clones only, minus some. The profile shows under 300,000 clones, approximately 80% of them singletons. Sequencing was carried out using peripheral blood. These receptors were obtained from a woman aged 80 or older with active or convalescent COVID-19.

The chain uses TRBV5-1 and TRBJ1-2, with 8 bases that match TRBD1. V lost 1 base to trimming and J lost 8 bases; unmatched junction nucleotides: 7. The germline V gene has CDR1 SGHRS and CDR2 YFSETQ. This CDR3 has 14 amino acids. The CDR3 spells CASSLTGGNNGYTF. The CDR3 DNA sequence: TGCGCCAGCAGCTTGACAGGGGGAAATAACGGCTACACCTTC. The variable domain in full, completed from reference TRBV5-1 and TRBJ1-2, reads KAGVTQTPRYLIKTRGQQVTLSCSPISGHRSVSWYQQTPGQGLQFLFEYFSETQRNKGNFPGRFSGRQFSNSRSEMNVSTLELGDSALYLCASSLTGGNNGYTFGSGTRLTVV.

This chain uses TRBV2 with TRBJ2-1; possible D gene TRBD2, 6 bases. Trimming left V 4 bases short and J 5 bases short, with 12 bases between. Per germline, CDR1 SNHLY and CDR2 FYNNEI. This CDR3 has 14 residues. The CDR3 protein is CASSADSGNNEQFF. In DNA, the CDR3 is TGTGCCAGCAGTGCGGATAGCGGAAACAATGAGCAGTTCTTC. Based on the CDR3 plus reference TRBV2 and TRBJ2-1, the full variable domain is EPEVTQTPSHQVTQMGQEVILRCVPISNHLYFYWYRQILGQKVEFLVSFYNNEISEKSEIFDDQFSVERPDGSNFTLKIRSTKLEDSAMYFCASSADSGNNEQFFGPGTRLTVL.

The rearrangement uses TRBV7-9 and TRBJ2-1, with D possibly TRBD1 on 5 matching bases. Germline assignment: CDR1 SEHNR and CDR2 FQNEAQ (reference sequence). V shed 0 bases and J shed 7 bases, with 7 bases lying between them. The CDR3 covers 13 residues. The CDR3 sequence is CASSLAGANEQFF. DNA of the CDR3: TGTGCCAGCAGCTTAGCAGGGGCGAATGAGCAGTTCTTC.

The chain carries TRBV6-1 and TRBJ1-2; D uncertain. CDR3 size: 13 residues. Germline V gene data show CDR1 as MNHNS and CDR2 as SASEGT. The V gene lost 2 bases and the J gene lost 4 bases, with 8 bases spanning the gap. CDR3 coding DNA: TGTGCCAGCAGTGAACAGTCTGGCTATGGCTACACCTTC. This sequence encodes CASSEQSGYGYTF.

CDR3 sequence: CASSSSRDRVDQPQHF. CDR3 DNA: TGTGCCAGCAGTTCGTCCCGGGACAGGGTAGATCAGCCCCAGCATTTT. V usage is TRBV28 and J usage is TRBJ1-5, with TRBD1 matching over 9 bases. Germline-derived CDR1 and CDR2 are MDHEN and SYDVKM. This CDR3 has 16 amino acids. The junction had 9 bases not matched to a gene; V was cut back by 4 bases and J by 5 bases.

The CDR3 spells CASSVDREYNEQFF. The DNA of the CDR3 is TGCGCCAGCAGCGTGGACAGGGAATACAATGAGCAGTTCTTC. The chain employs TRBV5-1 and TRBJ2-1, with 8 bases matching TRBD1. This CDR3 comprises 14 residues. V shed 4 bases and J 4 bases; nucleotides not matched to a gene: 4. The V gene's germline CDR1 is SGHRS and CDR2 YFSETQ.

This clone was observed a few times. V is TRBV5-6 and J is TRBJ2-2, with a tentative D call TRBD1 (6 bases). V dropped 3 bases and J dropped 4 bases, with 16 bases sitting between them. CDR3 size: 16 residues. Germline V CDR1 and CDR2: SGHDT, YYEEEE. The DNA of the CDR3 is TGTGCCAGCAGCTCGCCACAGACAGGACTCACCGGGGAGCTGTTTTTT. This sequence encodes CASSSPQTGLTGELFF. The full variable domain, completed using reference TRBV5-6 and TRBJ2-2, is DAGVTQSPTHLIKTRGQQVTLRCSPKSGHDTVSWYQQALGQGPQFIFQYYEEEERQRGNFPDRFSGHQFPNYSSELNVNALLLGDSALYLCASSSPQTGLTGELFFGEGSRLTVL.

V is TRBV3-1 (or the pseudogene TRBV3-2) and J is TRBJ1-2; 9 bases match TRBD1. With V trimmed by 0 bases and J by 12 bases, 5 bases remained unmatched. The CDR3 length is 13 residues. In germline, CDR1 is LGHDT, CDR2 YNNKEL (reference sequence). CDR3 amino acids: CASSQDPGTGNTF. The DNA for the CDR3 is TGTGCCAGCAGCCAAGATCCTGGGACAGGGAACACCTTC.

This clone has a single count. CDR3 bases: TGTGCCACCAGTGATTACGGGGGAAAGGATGAGCAGTTCTTC. This translates into CATSDYGGKDEQFF. V usage is TRBV24-1 and J usage is TRBJ2-1, with a weak D call TRBD2 (6 bases). The CDR3 is 14 residues long. Trimming pared 2 bases from V and 8 bases from J, leaving 12 bases between. The germline CDR1 and CDR2 sequences are KGHDR and SFDVKD.

This chain links TRBV19 with TRBJ1-5; 8 positions agree with TRBD1. The CDR3 contains 14 residues. Germline trimming cut 5 bases from V and 4 bases from J; bases unmatched to any gene: 4. Germline V gene data show CDR1 as LNHDA and CDR2 as SQIVND (reference sequence). CDR3 residues: CASSYRGDNQPQHF. CDR3 sequence (DNA): TGTGCCAGTAGTTACAGGGGGGATAATCAGCCCCAGCATTTT.

This clone was seen a handful of times. The CDR3 protein is CAWSVGQGETEAFF. In DNA form, the CDR3 reads TGTGCCTGGAGCGTAGGACAGGGGGAGACTGAAGCTTTCTTT. The chain has TRBV30 and TRBJ1-1, with 10 nucleotides matching TRBD1. Germline CDR1 is GTSNPN and CDR2 is SVGIG (reference sequence). The J segment lost 5 bases and the V segment lost 3 bases, leaving 6 bases of the junction unmatched. CDR3 size: 14 residues.

This chain's CDR3 is CASSQDPSATDTQYF. The CDR3 nucleotides are TGTGCCAGCAGCCAAGATCCGTCTGCGACAGATACGCAGTATTTT. V usage is TRBV4-2 and J usage is TRBJ2-3, with D unresolved. Germline lookup yields CDR1 LGHNA and CDR2 YNFKEQ. V lost 0 bases, J lost 3 bases, and 10 bases lay in between. This CDR3 has 15 residues.

Comment on this clone: Other DNA variants within this sample encode the same CDR3. The chain has TRBV5-1 and TRBJ2-3, with 12 bases aligning to TRBD2. The CDR3 runs to 15 residues. V shed 4 bases, J shed 3 bases, and the junction held 3 bases outside the gene matches. Germline values: CDR1 SGHRS, CDR2 YFSETQ. CDR3 DNA sequence: TGCGCCAGCAGCCTTACTAGCGGGAGGACAGATACGCAGTATTTT. The encoded protein is CASSLTSGRTDTQYF.

V is TRBV2 and J is TRBJ2-1; 8 bases agree with TRBD2. In germline, CDR1 is SNHLY, CDR2 FYNNEI. The CDR3 extends over 16 amino acids. Losses at the gene ends were 7 bases for V and 0 bases for J; bases not matched to a gene: 8. Written as DNA, the CDR3 is TGTGCCAGCATTTCTCGGGGGGGGAGCTCCTACAATGAGCAGTTCTTC. It codes for CASISRGGSSYNEQFF.

This clone was seen more than once but under ten times. Written as DNA, the CDR3 is TGTGCCAGCAGTTTTCCCGCAAACATGAACACTGAAGCTTTCTTT. This translates into CASSFPANMNTEAFF. The V gene is TRBV28, the J gene TRBJ1-1; D ambiguous. Between the trimmed V and J ends, which lost 3 bases and 0 bases, there was a span of 11 bases. From germline, CDR1 is MDHEN and CDR2 SYDVKM. CDR3 length: 15 amino acids.

This chain joins TRBV14 and TRBJ2-1; maybe TRBD1 (6 bases). The CDR3 sequence is 16 residues long. The V gene lost 2 bases and the J gene lost 3 bases, with 14 bases spanning the gap. Germline loops: CDR1 SGHDN, CDR2 FVKESK. CDR3 protein: CASSQLRTAYYNEQFF. CDR3 DNA sequence: TGTGCCAGCAGCCAACTCCGGACAGCCTACTACAATGAGCAGTTCTTC.

This clone was seen only once. The CDR3 sequence: CASSNGRNGNTIYF. The DNA for the CDR3 is TGTGCCAGCAGCAATGGGAGGAATGGAAACACCATATATTTT. The chain joins TRBV6-5 to TRBJ1-3; no clear D. CDR1 is MNHEY and CDR2 is SVGAGI in the germline V gene. V lost 6 bases and J 3 bases, leaving 12 bases between the germline ends. This CDR3 has 14 amino acids.

The genes are TRBV5-8 and TRBJ1-2; the match to TRBD1 covers 8 bases. Germline trimming cut 3 bases from V and 13 bases from J; bases unmatched to any gene: 14. CDR3 length: 14 amino acids. Germline V gives CDR1 SGHTS, CDR2 YDEGEE. In DNA form, the CDR3 reads TGTGCCAGCAGCTCGGGAGGACAGGGATTTTGGTCCACCTTC. This encodes CASSSGGQGFWSTF.

The CDR3 DNA is TGCGCCAGCAGCGGAGGGGACCTCATCTCTGGAAACACCATATATTTT. Its protein is CASSGGDLISGNTIYF. The genes are TRBV4-1 and TRBJ1-3, with a possible D match to TRBD1 (5 bases). CDR1 MGHRA and CDR2 YSYEKL come from the germline V gene. V gave up 5 bases and J gave up 0 bases, with 14 bases separating them. The CDR3 is 16 residues long.

The CDR3 region is CASSESLPVIEAFF. CDR3 sequence (DNA): TGCGCCAGCAGTGAGTCCCTCCCCGTTATTGAAGCTTTCTTT. The chain has TRBV10-2 and TRBJ1-1, with D hard to call. This CDR3 region has 14 residues. Germline CDR1 WSHSY, CDR2 SAAADI. V dropped 0 bases and J dropped 7 bases, with 12 bases sitting between them.

This clone appeared once. This sequence joins TRBV7-2 and TRBJ2-1, with D maybe TRBD2 (5 bases). Trimming pared 5 bases from V and 5 bases from J, leaving 16 bases between. The CDR3 is made up of 15 amino acids. The germline CDR1 and CDR2 sequences are SGHTA and FQGNSA. The CDR3 reads CASSRDYLANNEQFF. The DNA of the CDR3 is TGTGCCAGCAGCCGCGACTACCTAGCAAACAATGAGCAGTTCTTC.

The CDR3 loop is CASSEGTDNYGYTF. The CDR3, as DNA: TGTGCCAGCAGTGAAGGGACAGACAACTATGGCTACACCTTC. This chain connects TRBV6-1 to TRBJ1-2; a weak D match, TRBD1 (6 bases). This CDR3 comprises 14 residues. The germline V gene encodes CDR1 MNHNS and CDR2 SASEGT. The germline V and J ends were trimmed by 1 base and 2 bases, with 8 bases remaining between them.

The chain recombines TRBV5-1 with TRBJ1-1, with 9 positions matching TRBD1. The length of the CDR3 is 16 residues. Germline values: CDR1 SGHRS, CDR2 YFSETQ. V dropped 4 bases and J dropped 1; count of bases not matched to a gene: 8. This chain's CDR3 is CASSTWTGAANTEAFF. Here the CDR3 DNA reads TGCGCCAGCAGCACGTGGACAGGGGCCGCGAACACTGAAGCTTTCTTT.

The genes are TRBV12-3 or TRBV12-4 and TRBJ2-1; tentatively, D is TRBD2 (6 bases). The CDR3 spans 13 residues. The V and J ends lost 6 bases and 10 bases respectively, with 16 bases between them. CDR3 in DNA: TGTGCCAGCAGCAGAGATCAGCGGGTGGAGCAGTTCTTC. Its translation is CASSRDQRVEQFF.

V and J are TRBV7-6 and TRBJ2-1; TRBD2 matches 10 bases. Trimming at V came to 2 bases and at J to 9 bases, leaving 19 bases not matched to a gene. Germline CDR1 and CDR2: SGHVS and FNYEAQ. The CDR3 runs 19 residues. CDR3 DNA: TGTGCCAGCAGCTTACTAGCGGGAGTGAGCGGATCATCAGGTAGTGAGCAGTTCTTC. The encoded protein is CASSLLAGVSGSSGSEQFF.

The J gene is TRBJ2-1, the V gene TRBV5-1; 8 positions match TRBD1. V lost 2 bases to trimming and J lost 2 bases; unmatched junction nucleotides: 6. The CDR3 length is 16 residues. Germline CDR1 SGHRS, CDR2 YFSETQ. CDR3 nucleotides: TGCGCCAGCAGCTTCGGCGACAGGGGTCCCTACAATGAGCAGTTCTTC. This encodes CASSFGDRGPYNEQFF.

The chain recombines TRBV19 with TRBJ2-1, with 8 bases identical to TRBD2. The germline gives CDR1 LNHDA, CDR2 SQIVND (reference sequence). With 7 bases clipped from V and 7 bases from J, the junction kept 12 bases outside the gene matches. The CDR3 covers 15 residues. The chain's CDR3 is CASNSRGEDRNEQFF. CDR3 DNA sequence: TGTGCCAGTAACTCGCGGGGGGAGGATCGGAATGAGCAGTTCTTC.

The V gene is TRBV6-1, the J gene TRBJ1-1; D not certain. CDR3 length equals 16 residues. Trimming took off 1 base at V and 4 bases at J, with 16 bases between the two ends. From germline, CDR1 is MNHNS and CDR2 SASEGT. This chain's CDR3 is CASSEVLETPTTEAFF. CDR3 DNA: TGTGCCAGCAGTGAAGTTTTGGAGACCCCCACCACTGAAGCTTTCTTT.

The genes are TRBV4-1 and TRBJ2-7; D is possibly TRBD2 (7 bases). V was pared by 6 bases and J by 3 bases, with 18 bases between. Germline loops: CDR1 MGHRA, CDR2 YSYEKL. CDR3 length: 15 amino acids. The CDR3 is CASSRIAGADYEQYF. CDR3 in DNA: TGCGCCAGCAGTCGAATCGCGGGGGCGGACTACGAGCAGTACTTC.

The chain has TRBV11-2 and TRBJ2-5; D might be TRBD2 (6 bases). The ends were cut back, 0 bases at V and 5 bases at J, with 16 bases in the middle. The CDR3 length is 16 residues. The germline V gene encodes CDR1 SGHAT and CDR2 FQNNGV. The CDR3 here is CASSLESGGTGETQYF. CDR3 sequence (DNA): TGTGCCAGCAGCTTAGAGTCTGGAGGGACCGGCGAGACCCAGTACTTC.

V gene TRBV3-1 (or the pseudogene TRBV3-2) combines with J gene TRBJ2-5; D is ambiguous. CDR1 is LGHDT, CDR2 YNNKEL, per germline (reference sequence). V was clipped by 2 bases and J by 5 bases, with 6 bases between them. The CDR3 is made up of 12 amino acids. The CDR3 sequence: CASSQYGETQYF. CDR3 nucleotide sequence: TGTGCCAGCAGCCAATATGGCGAGACCCAGTACTTC.